Listed below are T cell receptor beta chains from one sample, sequenced in a study of sequential checkpoint blockade in melanoma. Libraries were prepared by immunoSEQ multiplex PCR; TCRdb keeps only in-frame clonotypes and omits some of them. The sample has some 40,000 clones, roughly 84% seen once. Specimen: CD8+ T cells sorted from blood (inferred from file names), collected from a patient given nivolumab and ipilimumab in sequence. The origin of the receptors is a human donor with melanoma. The CDR3 runs from the conserved cysteine through the conserved F or W. The D gene is left open where the match is weak. Only part of the rows carry a size: once, few, many, or a class if the clone is expanded.

>TRBV27|NA|NA|TRBJ1-5
TGTGCCAGCAGTTTGACAGCCGCGAATATTTTGGGGCCCCAGCATTTT
CASSLTAANILGPQHF
>TRBV25-1|NA|TRBD1|TRBJ2-2
TGTGCCAGCAGTGATGGCGGGGGACAGGGTACCGGGGAGCTGTTTTTT
CASSDGGGQGTGELFF
>TRBV9|NA|TRBD1|TRBJ1-3
TGTGCCAGCAGCCATAACAGGGGGTCCTCTGGAAACACCATATATTTT
CASSHNRGSSGNTIYF
>TRBV29-1|NA|TRBD1|TRBJ2-7
TGCAGCGTTTGGACAGGAACCTACGAGCAGTACTTC
CSVWTGTYEQYF
>TRBV9|NA|TRBD2|TRBJ2-7
TGTGCCAGTAACAGCGGGAGTAGTGTCAACGAGCAGTACTTC
CASNSGSSVNEQYF
>TRBV19|NA|TRBD1|TRBJ2-2
TGTGCCACCGATCCGGGACAGGGGGCGACCGGGGAGCTGTTTTTT
CATDPGQGATGELFF
>TRBV10-3|NA|TRBD2|TRBJ2-2
TGTGCCATCAGTGATGCGTCTAGCGGGAGACGGACCGGGGAGCTGTTTTTT
CAISDASSGRRTGELFF
>TRBV28|NA|NA|TRBJ2-7
TGTGCCAGCAGTTCCCCGGACTATTTGGAAGAGCAGTACTTC
CASSSPDYLEEQYF
>TRBV7-2|NA|NA|TRBJ2-3
TGTGCCAGCAGCTTAATGGAGGGGACCCGCCCGACAGATACGCAGTATTTT
CASSLMEGTRPTDTQYF
>TRBV9|once|NA|TRBJ1-2
TGTGCCAGCAGCACTGACAGATCGGCTAACTATGGCTACACCTTC
CASSTDRSANYGYTF
>TRBV28|NA|NA|TRBJ2-7
TGTGCCAGCAGTCCTGTCACTTTGTCCTCCTACGAGCAGTACTTC
CASSPVTLSSYEQYF
>TRBV6-5|NA|NA|TRBJ2-1
TGTGCCAGCAGCTACCTTAGCGAGTACAATGAGCAGTTCTTC
CASSYLSEYNEQFF
>TRBV9|few|NA|TRBJ2-7
TGTGCCAGCAGCGCTCACCCGGCGGCGGGCTACGAGCAGTACTTC
CASSAHPAAGYEQYF
>TRBV28|NA|NA|TRBJ2-5
TGTGCCAGCAGGCTTCGGGAGACCCAGTACTTC
CASRLRETQYF
>TRBV27|NA|NA|TRBJ2-7
TGTGCCAGCAGTTTAAGAGGCGGGACCCCTCTCTACGAGCAGTACTTC
CASSLRGGTPLYEQYF
>TRBV19|NA|TRBD1|TRBJ2-1
TGTGCCAGTAGTGTACAGGGGGCGAGCTCCTACAATGAGCAGTTCTTC
CASSVQGASSYNEQFF
>TRBV28|NA|NA|TRBJ2-7
TGTGCCAGCACCGAAAGCAGGACACTTTCCTACGAGCAGTACTTC
CASTESRTLSYEQYF
>TRBV23-1|NA|TRBD1|TRBJ2-1
TGCGCCAGCAGTCGAGACAGGGAACAACTATCCTACAATGAGCAGTTCTTC
CASSRDREQLSYNEQFF
>TRBV5-6|NA|NA|TRBJ1-5
TGTGCCAGCAGCGACGGGCCCGGGGGCAATCAGCCCCAGCATTTT
CASSDGPGGNQPQHF
>TRBV5-1|NA|TRBD1|TRBJ2-5
TGCGCCAGCAGCTTAGGACAGGGACAAGAGACCCAGTACTTC
CASSLGQGQETQYF
>TRBV27|once|NA|TRBJ2-7
TGTGCCAGCAGTCCCAACGGGATGGGGTACGAGCAGTACTTC
CASSPNGMGYEQYF
>TRBV25-1|NA|TRBD2|TRBJ2-1
TGTGCCAGCAGTGAACGCGGGACTAGCATGGTCTACAATGAGCAGTTCTTC
CASSERGTSMVYNEQFF
>TRBV7-2|NA|TRBD2|TRBJ2-3
TGTGCCAGCAGCTTAGGGGCGGGAGGGCCAACAGATACGCAGTATTTT
CASSLGAGGPTDTQYF
>TRBV13|NA|NA|TRBJ1-4
TGTGCCAGCAGCTTAGAAGAGGGTCGGGGGGGGCCGGATGAAAAACTGTTTTTT
CASSLEEGRGGPDEKLFF
>TRBV4-1|NA|TRBD2|TRBJ2-7
TGCGCCAGCAGCCAAGGGCGTAGCGGGAGGCCCTTTGCCTACGAGCAGTACTTC
CASSQGRSGRPFAYEQYF